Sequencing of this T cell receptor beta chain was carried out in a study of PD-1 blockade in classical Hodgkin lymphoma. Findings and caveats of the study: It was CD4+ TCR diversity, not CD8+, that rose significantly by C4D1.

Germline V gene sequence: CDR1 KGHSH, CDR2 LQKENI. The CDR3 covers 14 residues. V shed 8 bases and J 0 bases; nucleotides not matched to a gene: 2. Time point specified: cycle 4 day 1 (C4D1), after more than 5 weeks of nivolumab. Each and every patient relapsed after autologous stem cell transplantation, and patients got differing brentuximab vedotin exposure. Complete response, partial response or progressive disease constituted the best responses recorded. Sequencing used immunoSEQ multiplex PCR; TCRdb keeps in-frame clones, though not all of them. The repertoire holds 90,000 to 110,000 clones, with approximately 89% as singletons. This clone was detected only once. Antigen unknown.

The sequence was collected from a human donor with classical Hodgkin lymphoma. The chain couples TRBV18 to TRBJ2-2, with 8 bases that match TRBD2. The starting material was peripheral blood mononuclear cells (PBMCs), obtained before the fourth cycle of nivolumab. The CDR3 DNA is TGTGCCAGCCCGGGACTAGCGAACACCGGGGAGCTGTTTTTT. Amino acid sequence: CASPGLANTGELFF.